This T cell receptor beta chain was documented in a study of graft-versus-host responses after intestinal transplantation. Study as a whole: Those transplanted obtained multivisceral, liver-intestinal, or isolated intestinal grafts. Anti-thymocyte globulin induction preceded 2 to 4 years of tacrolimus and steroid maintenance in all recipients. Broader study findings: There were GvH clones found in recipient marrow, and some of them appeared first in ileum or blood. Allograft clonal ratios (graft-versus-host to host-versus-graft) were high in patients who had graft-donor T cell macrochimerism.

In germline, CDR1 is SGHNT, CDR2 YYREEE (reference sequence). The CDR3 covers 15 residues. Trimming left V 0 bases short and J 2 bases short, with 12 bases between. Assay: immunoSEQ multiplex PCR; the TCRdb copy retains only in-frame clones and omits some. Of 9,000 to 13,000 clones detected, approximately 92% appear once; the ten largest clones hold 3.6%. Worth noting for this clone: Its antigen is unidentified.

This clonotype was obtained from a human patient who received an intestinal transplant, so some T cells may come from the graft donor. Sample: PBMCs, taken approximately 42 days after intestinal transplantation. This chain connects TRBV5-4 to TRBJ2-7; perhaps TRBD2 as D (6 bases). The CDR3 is CASSLVAGLAYEQYF. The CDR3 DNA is TGTGCCAGCAGCTTGGTGGCGGGGTTAGCCTACGAGCAGTACTTC.